These 32 T cell receptor beta chains were sequenced from one sample in a study of blood T cell repertoires in COVID-19. Profiling relied on immunoSEQ multiplex PCR, and the TCRdb table lists in-frame clones only, not all of them. The repertoire consists of roughly 140,000 clones, with approximately 86% occurring once and the leading ten covering around 5%. Sequences were obtained from peripheral blood. Every receptor here comes from a human donor in a cohort sampled during active COVID-19.

The chain uses TRBV27 and TRBJ1-1; D might be TRBD1 (5 bases). V was trimmed by 0 bases and J by 5 bases, leaving 10 bases between them. The CDR3 extends over 14 amino acids. Germline V lookup: CDR1 MNHEY, CDR2 SMNVEV (reference sequence). In DNA form, the CDR3 reads TGTGCCAGCAGTTTATCCGGGGGGATGACTGAAGCTTTCTTT. It yields the protein CASSLSGGMTEAFF.

The chain employs TRBV30 and TRBJ2-7; D perhaps matches TRBD2 (5 bases). Trimming removed 0 bases from V and 2 bases from J, with 11 bases in between. From germline, CDR1 is GTSNPN and CDR2 SVGIG (reference sequence). This CDR3 is built from 14 residues. CDR3 DNA: TGTGCCTGGAGTGTAGCGGCGAGTCCCTACGAGCAGTACTTC. Translation: CAWSVAASPYEQYF.

This chain joins TRBV14 and TRBJ2-3; D may be TRBD1 (6 bases). The CDR3 sequence is 14 residues long. CDR1 and CDR2 (germline): SGHDN, FVKESK. V was clipped by 4 bases and J by 0 bases, with 8 bases between them. The CDR3 sequence is CASSRGGSTDTQYF. The CDR3 nucleotides are TGTGCCAGCAGCCGAGGGGGAAGCACAGATACGCAGTATTTT.

The chain is built from TRBV11-2 and TRBJ1-5; 8 nucleotides line up with TRBD1. There are 17 residues in the CDR3. The V gene end was trimmed by 5 bases and the J gene end by 3 bases; junction bases not matched to a gene: 12. CDR1 and CDR2 (germline): SGHAT, FQNNGV. For the CDR3, the DNA is TGTGCCAGCAGCGGCAGACAGGGGATGGATGACAATCAGCCCCAGCATTTT. Its protein product is CASSGRQGMDDNQPQHF. Using reference TRBV11-2 and TRBJ1-5 for the parts outside the CDR3, the full variable domain is EAGVAQSPRYKIIEKRQSVAFWCNPISGHATLYWYQQILGQGPKLLIQFQNNGVVDDSQLPKDRFSAERLKGVDSTLKIQPAKLEDSAVYLCASSGRQGMDDNQPQHFGDGTRLSIL.

The rearrangement uses TRBV14 and TRBJ1-1, with TRBD1 matching over 8 bases. Trimming at V came to 2 bases and at J to 4 bases, leaving 3 bases not matched to a gene. The CDR3 loop spans 14 amino acids. Per the germline V gene, CDR1 is SGHDN and CDR2 is FVKESK. The CDR3 DNA follows: TGTGCCAGCAGCCAATTAGGGACAGGCACTGAAGCTTTCTTT. It specifies CASSQLGTGTEAFF. The entire variable domain, with the rest obtained from reference TRBV14 and TRBJ1-1, is as follows: EAGVTQFPSHSVIEKGQTVTLRCDPISGHDNLYWYRRVMGKEIKFLLHFVKESKQDESGMPNNRFLAERTGGTYSTLKVQPAELEDSGVYFCASSQLGTGTEAFFGQGTRLTVV.

This chain connects TRBV28 to TRBJ2-1; perhaps TRBD2 as D (6 bases). Germline-derived CDR1 and CDR2 are MDHEN and SYDVKM. CDR3 length: 14 amino acids. Trimming pared 6 bases from V and 7 bases from J, leaving 16 bases between. The CDR3 here is CASSRDSRRNEQFF. The CDR3 DNA reads TGTGCCAGCAGCCGGGACTCCCGAAGGAATGAGCAGTTCTTC.

This clone was recorded a few times. The chain combines TRBV29-1 with TRBJ2-7, with D perhaps TRBD1 (5 bases). Deletions cut 4 bases from V and 3 bases from J, with 10 bases between. The CDR3 runs to 12 residues. From germline, CDR1 is SQVTM and CDR2 ANQGSEA. CDR3 bases: TGCAGCGTTGGGAGACAGAACTACGAGCAGTACTTC. This sequence encodes CSVGRQNYEQYF.

This clone is a singleton in its sample. The chain combines TRBV28 with TRBJ1-2; TRBD1 matches at 11 bases. This CDR3 is 13 amino acids long. J lost 4 bases, V lost 6 bases, and 1 base had no gene match. Germline V lookup: CDR1 MDHEN, CDR2 SYDVKM. The CDR3 DNA sequence: TGTGCCAGCAGAGGGACAGGGGGCTATGGCTACACCTTC. The encoded protein is CASRGTGGYGYTF.

The chain employs TRBV2 and TRBJ1-4, with a possible D match to TRBD1 (6 bases). This CDR3 contains 14 residues. V was clipped by 4 bases and J by 8 bases, with 14 bases between them. The germline CDR1 and CDR2 sequences are SNHLY and FYNNEI. CDR3 sequence reads: CASSGGGKEEKLFF. The CDR3 DNA reads as TGTGCCAGCAGTGGAGGGGGAAAAGAGGAAAAACTGTTTTTT.

The chain is built from TRBV30 and TRBJ2-1, with 8 bases that match TRBD1. Germline V gene sequence: CDR1 GTSNPN, CDR2 SVGIG (reference sequence). The CDR3 has 13 amino acids. The V and J ends lost 6 bases and 2 bases, in that order; junction bases with no gene match: 3. In nucleotides, the CDR3 is TGTGCCTGTCAGGGGGCGACCTACAATGAGCAGTTCTTC. Translated, it gives CACQGATYNEQFF. Full variable domain (remainder filled in from reference TRBV30 and TRBJ2-1): SQTIHQWPATLVQPVGSPLSLECTVEGTSNPNLYWYRQAAGRGLQLLFYSVGIGQISSEVPQNLSASRPQDRQFILSSKKLLLSDSGFYLCACQGATYNEQFFGPGTRLTVL.

V usage is TRBV3-1 (or the pseudogene TRBV3-2) and J usage is TRBJ1-2; 7 bases line up with TRBD1. J was trimmed by 6 bases and V by 1 base; bases with no gene match: 8. CDR3 length equals 15 residues. Germline V gives CDR1 LGHDT, CDR2 YNNKEL (reference sequence). CDR3 DNA sequence: TGTGCCAGCAGCCAAGCCCGGGGACAGCTCAATGGCTACACCTTC. Amino acids: CASSQARGQLNGYTF.

This chain uses TRBV6-5 with TRBJ2-3, with D perhaps matching TRBD2 (5 bases). Trimming removed 6 bases from V and 4 bases from J, with 17 bases in between. Germline V gene lookup returns CDR1 MNHEY and CDR2 SVGAGI. This CDR3 comprises 15 residues. In DNA form, the CDR3 reads TGTGCCAGCAGACCCGGACGGTCCGGGGCAGATACGCAGTATTTT. Residues: CASRPGRSGADTQYF.

This clone has more than one count but fewer than ten. The rearrangement links TRBV5-1 to TRBJ1-3, with D maybe TRBD1 (5 bases). The CDR3 is 17 residues long. The V gene's germline CDR1 is SGHRS and CDR2 YFSETQ. The V and J ends lost 3 bases and 0 bases respectively, with 16 bases between them. The CDR3 sequence is CASSSEGGANSGNTIYF. The CDR3 coding sequence is TGCGCCAGCAGCTCGGAAGGAGGGGCGAACTCTGGAAACACCATATATTTT. The variable domain in full, with the rest retrieved from reference TRBV5-1 and TRBJ1-3, is KAGVTQTPRYLIKTRGQQVTLSCSPISGHRSVSWYQQTPGQGLQFLFEYFSETQRNKGNFPGRFSGRQFSNSRSEMNVSTLELGDSALYLCASSSEGGANSGNTIYFGEGSWLTVV.

The genes are TRBV7-2 and TRBJ2-5; TRBD1 agrees at 7 bases. The germline V gene encodes CDR1 SGHTA and CDR2 FQGNSA. The CDR3 loop spans 14 amino acids. With V trimmed by 5 bases and J by 5 bases, 8 bases remained unmatched. The DNA for the CDR3 is TGTGCCAGCAGCCAAGGGACAGTGGGGGAGACCCAGTACTTC. Translating gives CASSQGTVGETQYF.

The chain links TRBV11-2 to TRBJ2-5; D gene ambiguous. Trimming removed 5 bases from V and 1 base from J, with 11 bases in between. The CDR3 runs to 14 residues. Per the germline V gene, CDR1 is SGHAT and CDR2 is FQNNGV. The CDR3 DNA sequence: TGTGCCAGCAGCCCAGGTCTCTCCCAAGAGACCCAGTACTTC. This codes for CASSPGLSQETQYF.

The chain has TRBV9 and TRBJ2-3; D gene unclear. Trimming removed 0 bases at V and 11 bases at J, with 10 bases between. From germline, CDR1 is SGDLS and CDR2 YYNGEE. This CDR3 contains 12 residues. The CDR3 region is CASSVDDKRQYF. The CDR3 bases are TGTGCCAGCAGCGTAGATGACAAGAGGCAGTATTTT.

The chain is built from TRBV14 and TRBJ2-7, with D maybe TRBD1 (6 bases). Per the germline V gene, CDR1 is SGHDN and CDR2 is FVKESK. The CDR3 runs 13 residues. Trimming pared 1 base from V and 5 bases from J, leaving 9 bases between. CDR3 in amino acids: CASSQVRGNEQYF. CDR3 coding DNA: TGTGCCAGCAGCCAAGTCAGGGGCAACGAGCAGTACTTC.

In DNA form, the CDR3 reads TGCGCCAGCCAACCCCAGAGCAGGAGGAGCTCTGGGGCCAACGTCCTGACTTTC. It translates to CASQPQSRRSSGANVLTF. The rearrangement links TRBV10-2 to TRBJ2-6; the D gene is possibly TRBD2 (5 bases). Trimming pared 8 bases from V and 0 bases from J, leaving 20 bases between. The length of the CDR3 is 18 residues. Germline CDR1 is WSHSY and CDR2 is SAAADI.

This chain joins TRBV19 and TRBJ2-4; D is possibly TRBD1 (6 bases). V lost 4 bases, J lost 6 bases, and 7 bases lay in between. The CDR3 runs 12 residues. Germline lookup yields CDR1 LNHDA and CDR2 SQIVND (reference sequence). This CDR3 is CASSKQGNIQYF. The CDR3 DNA sequence: TGTGCCAGTAGTAAACAGGGAAACATTCAGTACTTC.

The V call is TRBV7-9, the J call TRBJ2-7; TRBD1 matches 8 bases. This CDR3 has 13 amino acids. CDR1 and CDR2 (germline): SEHNR, FQNEAQ (reference sequence). V was clipped by 5 bases and J by 7 bases; unmatched bases: 7. The CDR3 coding sequence is TGTGCCAGCAGCCTGACAGGGGTCAAGGAGCAGTACTTC. Its translation is CASSLTGVKEQYF.

In its sample, this clone is medium-sized. The chain combines TRBV5-1 with TRBJ2-2; 8 nucleotides match TRBD2. This CDR3 has 15 amino acids. The V gene's germline CDR1 is SGHRS and CDR2 YFSETQ. V lost 4 bases, J lost 7 bases, and 9 bases stayed unmatched. The CDR3 DNA is TGCGCCAGCAGCCCCGGGACTAGTCGGGACGGGGAGCTGTTTTTT. Its protein is CASSPGTSRDGELFF.

The chain combines TRBV15 with TRBJ2-1; D might be TRBD2 (6 bases). CDR3 length: 15 residues. CDR1 is LNHNV and CDR2 is YYDKDF in the germline V gene (reference sequence). V dropped 1 base and J dropped 4 bases, with 11 bases sitting between them. For the CDR3, the DNA is TGTGCCACCAGCAGAGTGGCGGGACCTTACAATGAGCAGTTCTTC. This translates into CATSRVAGPYNEQFF.

This clone has at least ten counts. This CDR3 is CASSLGRVQLNEQYF. DNA of the CDR3: TGCGCCAGCAGCCTCGGCCGGGTCCAGCTAAACGAGCAGTACTTC. The rearrangement uses TRBV5-1 and TRBJ2-7, with D uncertain. The CDR3 spans 15 residues. Germline values: CDR1 SGHRS, CDR2 YFSETQ. The V end was cut by 4 bases, the J end by 5 bases, with 19 bases between.

V is TRBV4-1 and J is TRBJ2-4, with 10 bases lining up with TRBD2. Trimming removed 1 base from V and 6 bases from J; junction bases left unmatched: 6. This CDR3 region has 16 residues. CDR1 MGHRA and CDR2 YSYEKL come from the germline V gene. CDR3 loop: CASSQVLTSGVNIQYF. The CDR3 DNA reads TGCGCCAGCAGCCAAGTCTTAACTAGCGGGGTAAACATTCAGTACTTC.

The chain employs TRBV2 and TRBJ2-7, with 14 bases matching TRBD2. The CDR3 runs to 15 residues. The junction had 3 bases not matched to a gene; V was cut back by 4 bases and J by 4 bases. Per germline, CDR1 SNHLY and CDR2 FYNNEI. The CDR3, as DNA: TGTGCCAGCAGTGCCGGGACTAGCGGGAGTTACGAGCAGTACTTC. As protein: CASSAGTSGSYEQYF.

This clone was seen just once. This chain links TRBV28 with TRBJ1-5; D not certain. V lost 6 bases and J 0 bases, leaving 6 bases between the germline ends. The CDR3 loop spans 13 amino acids. Germline V gene data show CDR1 as MDHEN and CDR2 as SYDVKM. The CDR3 sequence is CASRPGSNQPQHF. The CDR3 DNA reads TGTGCCAGCAGGCCGGGTAGCAATCAGCCCCAGCATTTT.

This rearrangement joins TRBV6-5 to TRBJ2-7, with 10 bases identical to TRBD2. This CDR3 spans 14 amino acids. Losses at the gene ends were 2 bases for V and 2 bases for J; bases not matched to a gene: 0. Germline values: CDR1 MNHEY, CDR2 SVGAGI. CDR3 amino acids: CASSYTSGAYEQYF. The DNA of the CDR3 is TGTGCCAGCAGTTACACTAGCGGGGCCTACGAGCAGTACTTC.

This sequence joins TRBV19 and TRBJ2-3; 9 bases map to TRBD2. After removal of 7 bases from V and 5 bases from J, the junction contained 13 bases not matched to a gene. CDR1 and CDR2 (germline): LNHDA, SQIVND (reference sequence). The length of the CDR3 is 16 residues. CDR3 protein: CASTRGGGGAGDTQYF. The CDR3 coding sequence is TGTGCCAGTACCAGGGGAGGCGGGGGGGCCGGAGATACGCAGTATTTT.

The chain joins TRBV28 to TRBJ2-1; TRBD2 matches 9 bases. The CDR3 has 15 residues. Germline CDR1 reads MDHEN; CDR2 reads SYDVKM. V was pared by 6 bases and J by 3 bases, with 6 bases of the junction left unmatched. CDR3 residues: CASSIAGVVYNEQFF. CDR3 DNA sequence: TGTGCCAGCAGCATAGCGGGAGTGGTCTACAATGAGCAGTTCTTC.

The chain links TRBV9 to TRBJ2-1; the D gene is possibly TRBD2 (6 bases). The CDR3 covers 14 residues. Germline assignment: CDR1 SGDLS and CDR2 YYNGEE. Between the trimmed V and J ends, which lost 1 base and 10 bases, there was a span of 15 bases. CDR3 region: CASSVRALRGEQFF. The CDR3 region has the DNA TGTGCCAGCAGCGTACGGGCGCTCCGGGGGGAGCAGTTCTTC.

J is TRBJ1-1 and V is TRBV6-6; D perhaps matches TRBD1 (5 bases). Trimming took 3 bases from V and 0 from J, leaving 11 bases between them. This CDR3 spans 15 amino acids. The V gene's germline CDR1 is MNHNY and CDR2 SVGAGI (reference sequence). The CDR3 DNA reads as TGTGCCAGCAGTTATCGGACATTGATGAACACTGAAGCTTTCTTT. Protein: CASSYRTLMNTEAFF.

V is TRBV5-8 and J is TRBJ2-1; TRBD2 matches 12 bases. Germline values: CDR1 SGHTS, CDR2 YDEGEE. Losses at the gene ends were 0 bases for V and 7 bases for J; bases not matched to a gene: 5. The CDR3 is made up of 16 amino acids. The chain's CDR3 is CASSLERTSGKNEQFF. The CDR3 nucleotides are TGTGCCAGCAGCTTGGAACGGACTAGCGGGAAGAATGAGCAGTTCTTC.